This T cell receptor (beta chain) was obtained from a study of T cell changes during pregnancy in multiple sclerosis. Losses at the gene ends were 5 bases for V and 0 bases for J; bases not matched to a gene: 3. Germline values: CDR1 MNHEY, CDR2 SMNVEV (reference sequence). CDR3 length: 14 amino acids. Clones were read by immunoSEQ multiplex PCR, and TCRdb kept only the in-frame ones, dropping some. The table shows over 70,000 clones, with 94% occurring only once. This sequence joins TRBV27 and TRBJ2-7; 8 bases match TRBD1. This receptor was taken from a female donor with multiple sclerosis, enrolled in a pregnancy study. Sequenced here: peripheral blood, sampled in the third trimester of pregnancy. CDR3 protein: CASSDRGPSYEQYF. CDR3 sequence (DNA): TGTGCCAGCAGTGACAGGGGACCCTCCTACGAGCAGTACTTC.